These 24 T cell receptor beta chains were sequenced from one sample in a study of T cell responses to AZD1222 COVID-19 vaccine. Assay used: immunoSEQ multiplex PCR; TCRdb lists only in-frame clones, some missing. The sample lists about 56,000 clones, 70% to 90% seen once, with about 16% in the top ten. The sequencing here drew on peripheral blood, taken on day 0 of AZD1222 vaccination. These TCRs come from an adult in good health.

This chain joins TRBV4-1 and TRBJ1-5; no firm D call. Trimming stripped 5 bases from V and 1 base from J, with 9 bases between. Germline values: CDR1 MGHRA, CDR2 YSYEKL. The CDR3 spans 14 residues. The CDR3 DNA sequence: TGCGCCAGCAGCGACCTCGGCAGCAATCAGCCCCAGCATTTT. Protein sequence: CASSDLGSNQPQHF.

The CDR3 loop reads CASSSAGEQDTQYF. The CDR3, as DNA: TGTGCCAGCAGCTCTGCGGGGGAGCAAGATACGCAGTATTTT. The chain is built from TRBV7-9 and TRBJ2-3; 7 bases agree with TRBD2. This CDR3 comprises 14 residues. J gave up 5 bases and V 4 bases, and 6 bases lay outside the gene matches. Germline V gives CDR1 SEHNR, CDR2 FQNEAQ (reference sequence).

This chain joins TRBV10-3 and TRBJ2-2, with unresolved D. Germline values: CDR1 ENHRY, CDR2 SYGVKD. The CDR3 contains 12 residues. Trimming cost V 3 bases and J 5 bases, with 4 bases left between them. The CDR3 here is CAISDRTGELFF. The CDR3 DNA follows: TGTGCCATCAGTGACAGGACCGGGGAGCTGTTTTTT.

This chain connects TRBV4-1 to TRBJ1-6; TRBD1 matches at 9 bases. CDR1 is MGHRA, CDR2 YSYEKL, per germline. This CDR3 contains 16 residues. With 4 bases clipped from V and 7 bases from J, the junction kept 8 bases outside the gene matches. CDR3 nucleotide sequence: TGCGCCAGCAGCCCTCGACGACAGGGGGGAAATTCACCCCTCCACTTT. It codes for CASSPRRQGGNSPLHF.

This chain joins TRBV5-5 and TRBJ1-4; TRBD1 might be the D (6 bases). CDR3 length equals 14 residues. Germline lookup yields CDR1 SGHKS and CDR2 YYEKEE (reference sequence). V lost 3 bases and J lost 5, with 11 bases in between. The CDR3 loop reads CASSWTVRNEKLFF. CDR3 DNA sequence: TGTGCCAGCAGCTGGACAGTAAGAAATGAAAAACTGTTTTTT. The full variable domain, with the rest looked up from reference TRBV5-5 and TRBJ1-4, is DAGVTQSPTHLIKTRGQQVTLRCSPISGHKSVSWYQQVLGQGPQFIFQYYEKEERGRGNFPDRFSARQFPNYSSELNVNALLLGDSALYLCASSWTVRNEKLFFGSGTQLSVL.

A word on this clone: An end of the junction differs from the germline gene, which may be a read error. The CDR3, as DNA: TGTGCCAGCAGTTTGGGCCTAGCGGGCACAGATACGCAGTATTTT. This codes for CASSLGLAGTDTQYF. The chain is built from TRBV5-6 and TRBJ2-3; 7 nucleotides match TRBD2. This CDR3 has 15 residues. In germline, CDR1 is SGHDT, CDR2 YYEEEE.

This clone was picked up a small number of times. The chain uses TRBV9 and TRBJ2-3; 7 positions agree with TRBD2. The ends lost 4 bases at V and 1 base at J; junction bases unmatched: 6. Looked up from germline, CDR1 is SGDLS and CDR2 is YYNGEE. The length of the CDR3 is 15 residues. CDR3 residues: CASSKESGGTDTQYF. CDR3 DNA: TGTGCCAGCAGCAAAGAGAGCGGGGGCACAGATACGCAGTATTTT.

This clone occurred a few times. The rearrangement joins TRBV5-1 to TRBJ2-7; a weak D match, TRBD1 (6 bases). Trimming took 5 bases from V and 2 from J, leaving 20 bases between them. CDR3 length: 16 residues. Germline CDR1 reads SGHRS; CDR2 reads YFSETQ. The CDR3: CASSRGYGTTTYEQYF. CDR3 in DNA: TGCGCCAGCAGTCGTGGTTACGGGACAACTACCTACGAGCAGTACTTC.

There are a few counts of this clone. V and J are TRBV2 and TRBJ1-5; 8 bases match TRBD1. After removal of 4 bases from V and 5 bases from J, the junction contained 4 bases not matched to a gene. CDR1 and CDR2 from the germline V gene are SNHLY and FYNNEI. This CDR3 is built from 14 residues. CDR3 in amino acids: CASSGTGRDQPQHF. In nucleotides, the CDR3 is TGTGCCAGCAGTGGGACAGGGAGGGATCAGCCCCAGCATTTT.

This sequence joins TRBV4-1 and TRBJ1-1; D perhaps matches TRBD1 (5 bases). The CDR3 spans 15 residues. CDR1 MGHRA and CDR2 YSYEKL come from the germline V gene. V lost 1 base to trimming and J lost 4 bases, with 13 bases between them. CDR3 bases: TGCGCCAGCAGCCAAGCCGCTCGGGGGTTCACTGAAGCTTTCTTT. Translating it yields CASSQAARGFTEAFF.

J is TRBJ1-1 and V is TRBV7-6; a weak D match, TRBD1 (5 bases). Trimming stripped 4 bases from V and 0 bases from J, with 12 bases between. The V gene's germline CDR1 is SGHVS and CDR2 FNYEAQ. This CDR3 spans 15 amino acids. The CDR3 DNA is TGTGCCAGCAGCTCTGAGCTGGGGCTGAACACTGAAGCTTTCTTT. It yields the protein CASSSELGLNTEAFF.

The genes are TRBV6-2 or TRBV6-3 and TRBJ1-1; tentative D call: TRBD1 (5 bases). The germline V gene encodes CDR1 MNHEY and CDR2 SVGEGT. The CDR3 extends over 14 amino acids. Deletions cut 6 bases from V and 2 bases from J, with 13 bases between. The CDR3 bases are TGTGCCAGCAGCCTTTCGAGGGGAAACACTGAAGCTTTCTTT. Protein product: CASSLSRGNTEAFF.

For the CDR3, the DNA is TGTGCCAGCAGCTTAGCGGGGGTTTCTGAAGCTTTCTTT. It translates to CASSLAGVSEAFF. V gene TRBV7-2 combines with J gene TRBJ1-1; a possible D gene is TRBD1 (5 bases). Germline CDR1 is SGHTA and CDR2 is FQGNSA. The CDR3 is made up of 13 amino acids. V was clipped by 0 bases and J by 6 bases, with 8 bases between them. Filled out from reference TRBV7-2 and TRBJ1-1, the complete variable domain reads GAGVSQSPSNKVTEKGKDVELRCDPISGHTALYWYRQSLGQGLEFLIYFQGNSAPDKSGLPSDRFSAERTGGSVSTLTIQRTQQEDSAVYLCASSLAGVSEAFFGQGTRLTVV.

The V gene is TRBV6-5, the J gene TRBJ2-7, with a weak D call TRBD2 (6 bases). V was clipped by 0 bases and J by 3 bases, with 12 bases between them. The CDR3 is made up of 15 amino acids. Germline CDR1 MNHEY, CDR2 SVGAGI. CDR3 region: CASSYSIGTFYEQYF. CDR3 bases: TGTGCCAGCAGTTACTCGATCGGGACTTTCTACGAGCAGTACTTC.

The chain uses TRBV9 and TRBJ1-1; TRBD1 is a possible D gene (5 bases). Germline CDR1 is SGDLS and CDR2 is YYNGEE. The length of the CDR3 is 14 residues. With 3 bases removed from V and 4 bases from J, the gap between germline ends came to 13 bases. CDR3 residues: CASSGGDSGTEAFF. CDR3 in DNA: TGTGCCAGCAGCGGAGGGGACTCAGGCACTGAAGCTTTCTTT.

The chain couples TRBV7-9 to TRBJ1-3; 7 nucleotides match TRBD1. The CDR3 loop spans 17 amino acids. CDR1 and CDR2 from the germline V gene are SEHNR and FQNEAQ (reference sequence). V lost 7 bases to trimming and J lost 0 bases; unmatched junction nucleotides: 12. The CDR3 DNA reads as TGTGCCAGCACCGCCAAGGGACAGTTTTTCTCTGGAAACACCATATATTTT. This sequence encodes CASTAKGQFFSGNTIYF.

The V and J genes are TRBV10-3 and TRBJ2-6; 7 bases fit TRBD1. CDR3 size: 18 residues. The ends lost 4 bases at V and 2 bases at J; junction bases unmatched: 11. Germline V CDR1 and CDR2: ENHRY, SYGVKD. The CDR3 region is CAISARQGLGPGANVLTF. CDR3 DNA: TGTGCCATCAGTGCAAGACAGGGTCTGGGGCCTGGGGCCAACGTCCTGACTTTC.

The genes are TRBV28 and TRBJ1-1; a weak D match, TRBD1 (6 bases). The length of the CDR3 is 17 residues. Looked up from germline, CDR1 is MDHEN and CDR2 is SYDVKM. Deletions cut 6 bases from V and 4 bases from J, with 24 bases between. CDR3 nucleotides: TGTGCCAGCAGCAATCGAACCAGGGTCAGGGGTGGCACTGAAGCTTTCTTT. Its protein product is CASSNRTRVRGGTEAFF. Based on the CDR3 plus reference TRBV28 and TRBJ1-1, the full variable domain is DVKVTQSSRYLVKRTGEKVFLECVQDMDHENMFWYRQDPGLGLRLIYFSYDVKMKEKGDIPEGYSVSREKKERFSLILESASTNQTSMYLCASSNRTRVRGGTEAFFGQGTRLTVV.

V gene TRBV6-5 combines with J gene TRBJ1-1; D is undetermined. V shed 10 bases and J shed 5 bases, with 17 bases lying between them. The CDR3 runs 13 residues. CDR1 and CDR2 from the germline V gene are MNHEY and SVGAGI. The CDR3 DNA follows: TGTGCCACCAATCGGGTGGCGAATACTGAAGCTTTCTTT. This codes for CATNRVANTEAFF.

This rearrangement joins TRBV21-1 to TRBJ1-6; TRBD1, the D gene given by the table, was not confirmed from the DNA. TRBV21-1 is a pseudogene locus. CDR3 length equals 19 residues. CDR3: CASSKRQGRPSSYNSPLHF. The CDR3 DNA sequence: TGTGCCAGCAGCAAGCGACAGGGCCGACCAAGCTCCTATAATTCACCCCTCCACTTT.

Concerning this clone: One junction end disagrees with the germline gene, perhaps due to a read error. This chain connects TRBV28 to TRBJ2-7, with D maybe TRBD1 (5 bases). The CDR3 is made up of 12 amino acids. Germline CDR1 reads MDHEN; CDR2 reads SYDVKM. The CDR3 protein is CASRDGSGIVNF. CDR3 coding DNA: TGTGCCAGCAGGGACGGTTCAGGGATCGTGAACTTC.

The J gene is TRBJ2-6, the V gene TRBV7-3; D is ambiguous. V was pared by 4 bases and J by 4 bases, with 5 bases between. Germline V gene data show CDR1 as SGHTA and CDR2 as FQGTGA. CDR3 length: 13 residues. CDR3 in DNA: TGTGCCAGCAGCTGGAACGGGGCCAACGTCCTGACTTTC. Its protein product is CASSWNGANVLTF.

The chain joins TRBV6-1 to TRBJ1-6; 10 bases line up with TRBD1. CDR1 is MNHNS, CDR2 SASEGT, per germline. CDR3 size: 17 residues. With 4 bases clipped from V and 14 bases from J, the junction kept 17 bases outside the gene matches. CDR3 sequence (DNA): TGTGCCAGCAGTGCTTCCGGGACAGGGGCAATTTTGAACACCCTCCACTTT. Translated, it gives CASSASGTGAILNTLHF.

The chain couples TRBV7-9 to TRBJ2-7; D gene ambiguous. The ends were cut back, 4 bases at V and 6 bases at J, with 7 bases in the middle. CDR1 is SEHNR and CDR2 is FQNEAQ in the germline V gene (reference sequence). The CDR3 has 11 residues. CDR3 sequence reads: CASSSSLEQYF. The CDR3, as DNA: TGTGCCAGCAGCTCATCACTCGAGCAGTACTTC.